One and the same sample provided the 19 T cell receptor beta chains below, sequenced in a study of CD8 T cells in Susac syndrome (dated by TCRdb to about 2019). The receptor library was made with the immunoSEQ multiplex PCR assay. RNA was extracted with the RNeasy kit and 0.5 to 1 ug was reverse transcribed using random hexamers. The public reads were quality trimmed at Q25 with fastp and then assembled into clones with MiXCR by TCRdb, keeping productive beta chains. Under each unique CDR3 protein, matching rows form one entry showing the most common genes and DNA. The sample table holds about 150,000 distinct CDR3 sequences, of which 92% were seen once. The ten largest clones take up around 0.079% of the sample. The specimen was CD4+ T cells from PBMCs. Every receptor here comes from a human donor in good health.

The chain joins TRBV28 to TRBJ2-5, with 8 positions matching TRBD2. The germline gives CDR1 MDHEN, CDR2 SYDVKM. V trimming: 5 bases; J trimming: 2 bases; junction bases outside the gene matches: 10. The CDR3 has 16 residues. The CDR3 here is CASSPHPGLEQETQYF. Here the CDR3 DNA reads TGTGCCAGCAGTCCACACCCGGGACTAGAACAAGAGACCCAGTACTTC.

The gene calls are TRBV6-1 and TRBJ1-3; D gene ambiguous. The CDR3 consists of 16 residues. Trimming cost V 7 bases and J 0 bases, with 16 bases left between them. Germline values: CDR1 MNHNS, CDR2 SASEGT. CDR3 coding DNA: TGTGCCAGCATCGACGGATCCCAATTCTCTGGAAACACCATATATTTT. Residues: CASIDGSQFSGNTIYF.

CDR3 in DNA: TGTGCCATCAGTGAGGACCCGGACTACGAGCAGTACTTC. This encodes CAISEDPDYEQYF. V gene TRBV10-3 combines with J gene TRBJ2-7; D remains unclear. The V end lost 2 bases, the J end lost 3 bases, and 8 bases lay between the germline ends. CDR1 ENHRY and CDR2 SYGVKD come from the germline V gene. The CDR3 is 13 amino acids.

The V call is TRBV7-2, the J call TRBJ2-3; 7 bases align to TRBD2. Per the germline V gene, CDR1 is SGHTA and CDR2 is FQGNSA. CDR3 length: 16 residues. V lost 5 bases, J lost 4 bases, and 12 bases stayed unmatched. CDR3 sequence (DNA): TGTGCCAGCAGCGGGGGGACTAACAGCGAGGCAGATACGCAGTATTTT. Protein: CASSGGTNSEADTQYF.

The chain recombines TRBV10-3 with TRBJ2-6; a possible D gene is TRBD1 (5 bases). CDR3 length: 15 residues. The V and J ends lost 4 bases and 8 bases respectively, with 15 bases between them. CDR1 and CDR2 (germline): ENHRY, SYGVKD. In DNA form, the CDR3 reads TGTGCCATCAGTGGGCCAGGGTTGGGGTCCAACGTCCTGACTTTC. It encodes CAISGPGLGSNVLTF.

The V gene is TRBV7-2, the J gene TRBJ2-3, with 9 bases identical to TRBD2. Germline V gene data show CDR1 as SGHTA and CDR2 as FQGNSA. The V and J ends lost 5 bases and 6 bases, in that order; junction bases with no gene match: 12. There are 16 residues in the CDR3. CDR3 region: CASSPPHSGGWDTQYF. Here the CDR3 DNA reads TGTGCCAGCAGCCCACCCCACAGCGGGGGGTGGGATACGCAGTATTTT.

The chain is built from TRBV24-1 and TRBJ2-4; unclear D gene. This CDR3 is 17 amino acids long. Germline values: CDR1 KGHDR, CDR2 SFDVKD. The germline V and J ends were trimmed by 5 bases and 1 base, with 17 bases remaining between them. The CDR3 DNA reads as TGTGCCACCAGTGTCCTTACGAGGTTCAGGGCCAAAAACATTCAGTACTTC. It encodes CATSVLTRFRAKNIQYF.

V and J are TRBV12-3 or TRBV12-4 and TRBJ1-1; unclear D gene. With 11 bases removed from V and 3 bases from J, the gap between germline ends came to 16 bases. This CDR3 has 13 residues. This CDR3 is CASNLEPHTEAFF. The CDR3 DNA is TGTGCCTCCAATCTTGAGCCCCACACTGAAGCTTTCTTT.

This clonotype was detected once. The rearrangement uses TRBV20-1 and TRBJ1-2; 10 nucleotides align to TRBD1. The V gene end was trimmed by 3 bases and the J gene end by 2 bases; junction bases not matched to a gene: 3. Germline assignment: CDR1 DFQATT and CDR2 SNEGSKA (reference sequence). This CDR3 contains 14 residues. CDR3 sequence (DNA): TGCAGTGCTAGGGAGGGACAGGGGAACTATGGCTACACCTTC. It translates to CSAREGQGNYGYTF.

This clonotype was detected only once. The rearrangement joins TRBV30 to TRBJ2-6; D is possibly TRBD1 or TRBD2 (7 bases each). Trimming took off 8 bases at V and 0 bases at J, with 20 bases between the two ends. The CDR3 consists of 17 residues. The germline gives CDR1 GTSNPN, CDR2 SVGIG (reference sequence). CDR3 bases: TGTGCCCGGGGAGGGGGCCGAGTTATCTCTGGGGCCAACGTCCTGACTTTC. This translates into CARGGGRVISGANVLTF.

Points on this clonotype: Germline and junction disagree at one end, which may indicate a read error. The chain has TRBV6-1 and TRBJ2-2; D uncertain. The germline gives CDR1 MNHNS, CDR2 SASEGT. The CDR3 length is 14 residues. The CDR3 here is CAGSEQPINGELFF. The CDR3 region has the DNA TGTGCCGGCAGTGAACAGCCGATCAACGGGGAGCTGTTTTTT.

This clonotype was observed a single time. This chain connects TRBV18 to TRBJ2-3, with a possible D match to TRBD2 (5 bases). V was clipped by 3 bases and J by 4 bases, with 14 bases between them. The germline V gene encodes CDR1 KGHSH and CDR2 LQKENI. This CDR3 contains 15 residues. The CDR3 nucleotides read TGTGCCAGCTCACCTTCCCCGGGGTCCCCAGATACGCAGTATTTT. It codes for CASSPSPGSPDTQYF.

This clonotype showed up just once. The chain combines TRBV27 with TRBJ2-1; the match to TRBD1 covers 8 bases. This CDR3 is built from 15 residues. Per the germline V gene, CDR1 is MNHEY and CDR2 is SMNVEV (reference sequence). Trimming removed 3 bases from V and 8 bases from J; junction bases left unmatched: 9. In DNA, the CDR3 is TGTGCCAGCAGTTTCTCACAGGGGGATACGGATGAGCAGTTCTTC. This gives the protein CASSFSQGDTDEQFF.

The genes are TRBV6-1 and TRBJ1-2, with 7 bases aligning to TRBD1. This CDR3 spans 14 amino acids. The germline V gene encodes CDR1 MNHNS and CDR2 SASEGT. V was clipped by 11 bases and J by 1 base; unmatched bases: 10. The CDR3 region is CAAARDSDNYGYTF. In DNA form, the CDR3 reads TGTGCCGCCGCAAGGGACAGTGATAACTATGGCTACACCTTC.

This sequence joins TRBV29-1 and TRBJ2-7; D tentatively fits TRBD1 or TRBD2 (5 bases each). The germline V gene has CDR1 SQVTM and CDR2 ANQGSEA. The V and J ends lost 4 bases and 1 base respectively, with 11 bases between them. The CDR3 covers 13 residues. The CDR3 DNA reads TGCAGCGTTGGGGGGACGTTGTCCTACGAGCAGTACTTC. Protein product: CSVGGTLSYEQYF.

This rearrangement joins TRBV18 to TRBJ1-5; 8 positions agree with TRBD1. The V gene's germline CDR1 is KGHSH and CDR2 LQKENI. The CDR3 is 16 residues long. V lost 1 base and J lost 3; bases outside the gene matches: 5. This CDR3 is CASSPRGQGPNQPQHF. Here the CDR3 DNA reads TGTGCCAGCTCACCACGAGGACAGGGCCCCAATCAGCCCCAGCATTTT. Complete variable domain (other parts from reference TRBV18 and TRBJ1-5): NAGVMQNPRHLVRRRGQEARLRCSPMKGHSHVYWYRQLPEEGLKFMVYLQKENIIDESGMPKERFSAEFPKEGPSILRIQQVVRGDSAAYFCASSPRGQGPNQPQHFGDGTRLSIL.

The CDR3 nucleotides read TGTGCCAGCAGTGCACAGGGGACTAGTCGGGGCTACACCTTC. Translated, it gives CASSAQGTSRGYTF. The chain has TRBV25-1 and TRBJ1-2, with 7 bases aligning to TRBD1. With V trimmed by 4 bases and J by 8 bases, 10 bases remained unmatched. The CDR3 length is 14 residues. Germline V gene lookup returns CDR1 MGHDK and CDR2 SYGVNS.

This chain links TRBV6-5 with TRBJ1-1; 7 nucleotides match TRBD1. Germline-derived CDR1 and CDR2 are MNHEY and SVGAGI. The length of the CDR3 is 14 residues. The V gene end was trimmed by 6 bases and the J gene end by 4 bases; junction bases not matched to a gene: 8. CDR3 DNA sequence: TGTGCCAGCAGCCTCATGACAGGGAGCACTGAAGCTTTCTTT. Its translation: CASSLMTGSTEAFF.

This chain joins TRBV20-1 and TRBJ1-5; TRBD1 matches at 7 bases. The CDR3 extends over 15 amino acids. CDR1 is DFQATT, CDR2 SNEGSKA, per germline (reference sequence). Trimming cost V 4 bases and J 7 bases; bases outside gene matches: 13. CDR3 region: CSANPGAGGGQPQHF. CDR3 nucleotides: TGCAGTGCTAACCCTGGGGCAGGGGGAGGGCAGCCCCAGCATTTT.